A single sample gave rise to the 3 T cell receptor beta chains below, sequenced in a study of T cell repertoires in ileal Crohn's disease. The assay was immunoSEQ multiplex PCR, and TCRdb's table has in-frame clones only and misses some. The sample has just over 3,000 clones, approximately 86% seen once. Time point indicated: neoterminal ileum biopsy at postoperative endoscopy, about 6 months after surgery. The sample consisted of ileal tissue. Receptors were obtained from an adult with Crohn's disease.

This chain connects TRBV19 to TRBJ2-1; 7 bases are a match to TRBD1. The CDR3 runs 13 residues. J gave up 6 bases and V 4 bases, and 3 bases lay outside the gene matches. Looked up from germline, CDR1 is LNHDA and CDR2 is SQIVND (reference sequence). Here the CDR3 reads CASSSWTGNEQFF. Written as DNA, the CDR3 is TGTGCCAGTAGTAGTTGGACAGGCAATGAGCAGTTCTTC.

The chain employs TRBV5-1 and TRBJ2-1; TRBD1 agrees at 11 bases. V shed 4 bases and J 6 bases; nucleotides not matched to a gene: 6. Germline V gene sequence: CDR1 SGHRS, CDR2 YFSETQ. The CDR3 sequence is 15 residues long. The CDR3 sequence is CASSLGQGALNEQFF. Written as DNA, the CDR3 is TGCGCCAGCAGCCTCGGACAGGGGGCGCTCAATGAGCAGTTCTTC.

V usage is TRBV5-1 and J usage is TRBJ1-2; possible D gene TRBD1, 5 bases. The germline V gene has CDR1 SGHRS and CDR2 YFSETQ. Trimming pared 0 bases from V and 8 bases from J, leaving 14 bases between. CDR3 length: 14 amino acids. The CDR3 sequence is CASSLVHVTDGYTF. In DNA form, the CDR3 reads TGCGCCAGCAGCTTGGTGCACGTGACAGACGGCTACACCTTC.